A selection of T cell receptor beta chains follows, all from one sample in a study of shared clonotypes between healthy human individuals. The assay was immunoSEQ multiplex PCR, and TCRdb's table has in-frame clones only and misses some. The data hold about 2,100,000 clones, with 93% observed a single time. Sequenced input: naive CD8+ T cells from PBMCs. Receptors originate from a man aged 18 to 29 in good health. Some clones in this sample may be carry-over from other donors' samples. Both conserved end residues are part of each CDR3. The D gene is left open where the match is weak. Clone size, where shown, is once, few, many, or a class for clones that have expanded.

>-|-|TRBV5-1|TRBJ2-2
TGCGCCAGCAGCTGGGGGGACGAACGGTCCGGGGAGCTGTTTTTT
CASSWGDERSGELFF
>-|-|TRBV13|TRBJ1-2
TGTGCCAGCAGCTTAGGTGTCGGACACAACTATGGCTACACCTTC
CASSLGVGHNYGYTF
>-|-|TRBV7-9|TRBJ2-1
TGTGCCAGCAGCTTAGCGCTCCGTGAGCAGTTCTTC
CASSLALREQFF
>TRBD1|-|TRBV7-9|TRBJ2-7
TGTGCCAGCAGCTTAAGTCGGGACAGGGTACCCTACGAGCAGTACTTC
CASSLSRDRVPYEQYF
>TRBD2|-|TRBV5-4|TRBJ2-1
TGTGCCAGCAGCTTGAGAGCGGGAGGGCCTATTTTGTACAATGAGCAGTTCTTC
CASSLRAGGPILYNEQFF
>-|-|TRBV13|TRBJ2-3
TGTGCCAGCAGCCCAACGGGGCGAAGCACAGATACGCAGTATTTT
CASSPTGRSTDTQYF
>-|-|TRBV9|TRBJ1-3
TGTGCCAGCAGCTTCGAAGGGGCCTCTGGAAACACCATATATTTT
CASSFEGASGNTIYF
>TRBD1|-|TRBV4-2|TRBJ1-5
TGTGCCAGCAGCCCGACGGACAGGGTTGATCAGCCCCAGCATTTT
CASSPTDRVDQPQHF
>-|-|TRBV29-1|TRBJ1-2
TGCAGCGTGCCGGGACACGGTTCCTTATATGGCTACACCTTC
CSVPGHGSLYGYTF
>-|-|TRBV19|TRBJ1-5
TGTGCCAGTAGTATGTTGGGGCTAAGCAATCAGCCCCAGCATTTT
CASSMLGLSNQPQHF
>-|-|TRBV14|TRBJ2-1
TGTGCCAGCAGCCAAGATCACAACCTCTACAATGAGCAGTTCTTC
CASSQDHNLYNEQFF
>-|once|TRBV19|TRBJ2-3
TGTGCCAGTAGTATAGACCCGGGGGTTCCCACAGATACGCAGTATTTT
CASSIDPGVPTDTQYF
>-|-|TRBV4-2|TRBJ2-7
TGTGCCAGCAGCCAAGTGGACAGTACCTACGAGCAGTACTTC
CASSQVDSTYEQYF
>-|-|TRBV28|TRBJ2-7
TGTGCCAGCCGACCGCCGGACAAGTACGAGCAGTACTTC
CASRPPDKYEQYF
>TRBD1|-|TRBV27|TRBJ1-5
TGTGCCAGCACACCGGACAGGGCTGGCAATCAGCCCCAGCATTTT
CASTPDRAGNQPQHF
>-|-|TRBV27|TRBJ2-7
TGTGCCAGCAGTTCCTACAGGACTTCTTACGAGCAGTACTTC
CASSSYRTSYEQYF
>-|-|TRBV28|TRBJ2-3
TGTGCCAGCAACTTTGGTTTCGCAGATACGCAGTATTTT
CASNFGFADTQYF
>-|once|TRBV5-1|TRBJ2-7
TGCGCCAGCAGCTTGGCGGCGGGGCGCGAGCAGTACTTC
CASSLAAGREQYF
>-|-|TRBV4-3|TRBJ2-3
TGCGCCAGCAGCCAAGATAGAGGAGGGTTCGGGACAGATACGCAGTATTTT
CASSQDRGGFGTDTQYF
>TRBD1|-|TRBV2|TRBJ1-1
TGTGCCAGCAGTGAGTTGGGGACAGGGGGCCCCCCTGAAGCTTTCTTT
CASSELGTGGPPEAFF
>-|-|TRBV19|TRBJ2-7
TGTGCCAGTAGTATAACGCCGGGAGTAAAAAACGAGCAGTACTTC
CASSITPGVKNEQYF
>-|once|TRBV7-9|TRBJ1-5
TGTGCCAGCAGCTTAGCGGGGGAGAGCAATCAGCCCCAGCATTTT
CASSLAGESNQPQHF
>TRBD2|-|TRBV4-2|TRBJ2-1
TGTGCCAGCAGCCAGGAACTAGCGGGAGCGCGCTATGAGCAGTTCTTC
CASSQELAGARYEQFF
>-|-|TRBV11-2|TRBJ1-3
TGTGCCAGCAGCTTCGGCAAGCGGCCTGGAAACACCATATATTTT
CASSFGKRPGNTIYF
>-|-|TRBV5-1|TRBJ2-7
TGCGCCAGCAGCTTGGGATTCTCGGGCCACGAGCAGTACTTC
CASSLGFSGHEQYF
>TRBD2|once|TRBV4-1|TRBJ2-7
TGCGCCAGCAGCCCGCTCCTTAGCGGGAGATCCTACGAGCAGTACTTC
CASSPLLSGRSYEQYF
>-|-|TRBV28|TRBJ1-5
TGTGCCAGCAGTTTTGAGAATCAGCCCCAGCATTTT
CASSFENQPQHF
>TRBD2|-|TRBV29-1|TRBJ2-1
TGCAGCGTTGAGGGGCGGGAGCCCTCCTACAATGAGCAGTTCTTC
CSVEGREPSYNEQFF
>-|-|TRBV27|TRBJ2-1
TGTGCCAGCGGTAGCGGAGCGAGGCCCTACAATGAGCAGTTCTTC
CASGSGARPYNEQFF
>-|few|TRBV4-1|TRBJ2-7
TGCGCCAGCAGCCAAGATCACGACTACGAGCAGTACTTC
CASSQDHDYEQYF
>-|once|TRBV27|TRBJ2-1
TGTGCCAGCAGAGGAGGGATGTCTTCTTACAATGAGCAGTTCTTC
CASRGGMSSYNEQFF
>-|-|TRBV19|TRBJ2-7
TGTGCCAGTAGTATAGAGGGCCCGGTTGGAGCGGGCGCCACCCACGAGCAGTACTTC
CASSIEGPVGAGATHEQYF
>TRBD1|-|TRBV19|TRBJ2-7
TGTGCCAGTAGTATCGGACAGGCCTACGAGCAGTACTTC
CASSIGQAYEQYF
>-|-|TRBV6-4|TRBJ2-1
TGTGCCAGCAGGTTCAATGAGCAGTTCTTC
CASRFNEQFF
>TRBD1|-|TRBV11-2|TRBJ2-7
TGTGCCAGCAGTTTCGGGACAGGATATCTGTCTGACGAGCAGTACTTC
CASSFGTGYLSDEQYF
>TRBD2|-|TRBV7-9|TRBJ2-1
TGTGCCATCCTAGCGGTTTCGTACAATGAGCAGTTCTTC
CAILAVSYNEQFF
>-|-|TRBV21-1|TRBJ2-3
TGTGCCAGCAGCAAACTTAAGGGATCGGATACGCAGTATTTT
CASSKLKGSDTQYF
>TRBD2|once|TRBV9|TRBJ2-3
TGTGCCAGCAGCGTCGAAGGAACTAGCGTCAGCACAGATACGCAGTATTTT
CASSVEGTSVSTDTQYF
>-|-|TRBV6-5|TRBJ1-4
TGTGCCAGCAGTTACTCCGGGTCCACCGGTGAAAAACTGTTTTTT
CASSYSGSTGEKLFF
>-|-|TRBV7-8|TRBJ2-7
TGTGCCAGCACCCAGGGCGGTGGGTACTACGAGCAGTACTTC
CASTQGGGYYEQYF
>-|few|TRBV4-1|TRBJ2-2
TGCGCCAGCAGCCAAGTCGGGGAGCTGTTTTTT
CASSQVGELFF
>-|-|TRBV5-4|TRBJ1-2
TGTGCCAGCAGCTTCTTCGGGGAAGCACAAAGGGAGGGCTACACCTTC
CASSFFGEAQREGYTF
>-|-|TRBV5-6|TRBJ1-2
TGTGCCAGCAGCTGGGAGGGACCTATCTATGGCTACACCTTC
CASSWEGPIYGYTF
>-|-|TRBV10-2|TRBJ2-7
TGCGCCAGCAGTGATAGGGCTGGGGGGTACTTC
CASSDRAGGYF
>-|-|TRBV25-1|TRBJ2-2
TGTGCCAGCAGTGATGGTCGCGGACACACCGGGGAGCTGTTTTTT
CASSDGRGHTGELFF
>-|-|TRBV27|TRBJ2-7
TGTGCCAGCAGTCTGGGTCCCGCCTACGAGCAGTACTTC
CASSLGPAYEQYF
>TRBD2|-|TRBV4-2|TRBJ2-7
TGTGCCAGCAGACCCTTTGAGGCGGGAGTAGACTACGAGCAGTACTTC
CASRPFEAGVDYEQYF
>TRBD1|-|TRBV7-2|TRBJ2-7
TGTGCCAGCAGCCTAGGGGGCCCGGGACAGGGGGTCTACGAGCAGTACTTC
CASSLGGPGQGVYEQYF
>TRBD2|-|TRBV7-8|TRBJ2-7
TGTGCCAGCAGCAGGAAGGGGACTAGCGTCTACGAGCAGTACTTC
CASSRKGTSVYEQYF
>-|-|TRBV11-2|TRBJ2-7
TGTGCCAGCAGCTTAGGGACTGACTACGAGCAGTACTTC
CASSLGTDYEQYF
>-|few|TRBV5-1|TRBJ1-1
TGCGCCAGCAGCGCCGGGGGCGGGAACACTGAAGCTTTCTTT
CASSAGGGNTEAFF
>-|-|TRBV7-9|TRBJ1-1
TGTGCCAGCAGCTTCGTGGCACTGAACACTGAAGCTTTCTTT
CASSFVALNTEAFF
>-|-|TRBV12-5|TRBJ1-1
TGTGCTAGTGGGAGTCCCGGTCTCAACACTGAAGCTTTCTTT
CASGSPGLNTEAFF
>-|-|TRBV9|TRBJ2-3
TGTGCCAGCAGCGCCCCTCGGAGCACAGATACGCAGTATTTT
CASSAPRSTDTQYF
>-|-|TRBV27|TRBJ1-1
TGTGCCAGCAGTTATGGACGGACGAAAGACCCTGAAGCTTTCTTT
CASSYGRTKDPEAFF
>-|-|TRBV7-9|TRBJ2-7
TGTGCCAGCAGAACAACCGACTACGAGCAGTACTTC
CASRTTDYEQYF
>-|-|TRBV28|TRBJ2-1
TGTGCCAGCATGGCGGGACCCTACAATGAGCAGTTCTTC
CASMAGPYNEQFF
>-|-|TRBV7-8|TRBJ2-2
TGTGCCAGCAGCTTAGCCCCGAACACCGGGGAGCTGTTTTTT
CASSLAPNTGELFF
>-|-|TRBV27|TRBJ2-1
TGTGCCAGCGGGCTGGGGCCTAACAATGAGCAGTTCTTC
CASGLGPNNEQFF